The 12 T cell receptor beta chains reported below all come from one sample, sequenced in a study of shared clonotypes between healthy human individuals. Generated by immunoSEQ multiplex PCR, the TCRdb table keeps only in-frame clones and is missing some. The sample lists some 1 million clones; approximately 68% were seen once. Sequences were obtained from memory CD4+ T cells sorted from blood. Subset given: CD45RA-negative fraction. Receptors originate from a man aged 18 to 35 in good health.

The chain employs TRBV29-1 and TRBJ2-2, with no clear D. Germline CDR1 SQVTM, CDR2 ANQGSEA. This CDR3 comprises 13 residues. V was pared by 1 base and J by 4 bases, with 7 bases between. CDR3 sequence (DNA): TGCAGCGTTGAAGGATCGATCACCGGGGAGCTGTTTTTT. Translating it yields CSVEGSITGELFF.

This chain uses TRBV6-6 with TRBJ2-1, with D possibly TRBD2 on 6 matching bases. CDR3 length: 15 residues. Per germline, CDR1 MNHNY and CDR2 SVGAGI (reference sequence). The germline V and J ends were trimmed by 5 bases and 0 bases, with 11 bases remaining between them. CDR3: CASSGGASSYNEQFF. The CDR3 nucleotides read TGTGCCAGCAGTGGAGGGGCCAGCTCCTACAATGAGCAGTTCTTC.

The chain uses TRBV5-4 and TRBJ2-5; no definite D call. Trimming cost V 2 bases and J 5 bases, with 4 bases left between them. This CDR3 is built from 11 residues. Germline CDR1 SGHNT, CDR2 YYREEE (reference sequence). The CDR3 sequence is CASSFAETQYF. CDR3 DNA sequence: TGTGCCAGCAGCTTTGCGGAGACCCAGTACTTC. Full variable domain (outside the CDR3, taken from reference TRBV5-4 and TRBJ2-5): ETGVTQSPTHLIKTRGQQVTLRCSSQSGHNTVSWYQQALGQGPQFIFQYYREEENGRGNFPPRFSGLQFPNYSSELNVNALELDDSALYLCASSFAETQYFGPGTRLLVL.

The chain has TRBV4-3 and TRBJ2-7; the D is unclear. CDR3 length: 15 amino acids. V lost 0 bases to trimming and J lost 3 bases, with 12 bases between them. Germline V lookup: CDR1 LGHNA, CDR2 YSLEER. CDR3 amino acids: CASSQDRARLYEQYF. The CDR3, as DNA: TGCGCCAGCAGCCAAGATCGGGCCAGGCTCTACGAGCAGTACTTC.

The chain combines TRBV6-6 with TRBJ2-1; TRBD1 or TRBD2 may be the D gene (5 bases each). The CDR3 is made up of 16 amino acids. Per the germline V gene, CDR1 is MNHNY and CDR2 is SVGAGI (reference sequence). The germline V and J ends were trimmed by 6 bases and 5 bases, with 20 bases remaining between them. This CDR3 is CASSLTGGGGNNEQFF. CDR3 DNA sequence: TGTGCCAGCAGCCTAACAGGAGGTGGGGGAAACAATGAGCAGTTCTTC.

CDR3 nucleotides: TGTGCCAGCAGCAGGACAGGGATTGACGACGAGCAGTACTTC. Translating gives CASSRTGIDDEQYF. This chain links TRBV5-4 with TRBJ2-7; 8 positions agree with TRBD1. Germline CDR1 reads SGHNT; CDR2 reads YYREEE (reference sequence). The CDR3 is made up of 14 amino acids. The junction had 8 bases not matched to a gene; V was cut back by 4 bases and J by 5 bases.

The chain uses TRBV10-3 and TRBJ2-5; TRBD1 agrees at 8 bases. The CDR3 contains 14 residues. The ends lost 3 bases at V and 4 bases at J; junction bases unmatched: 4. The V gene's germline CDR1 is ENHRY and CDR2 SYGVKD. CDR3 nucleotide sequence: TGTGCCATCAGTGAAAGACAGGGGATAGAGACCCAGTACTTC. Translation: CAISERQGIETQYF.

The genes are TRBV4-1 and TRBJ1-1; the match to TRBD1 covers 8 bases. V was clipped by 1 base and J by 0 bases; unmatched bases: 4. The CDR3 totals 16 residues. Germline CDR1 reads MGHRA; CDR2 reads YSYEKL. The CDR3 DNA sequence: TGCGCCAGCAGCCAAGGAACAGGGGGTATGAACACTGAAGCTTTCTTT. Amino acids: CASSQGTGGMNTEAFF.

This clone showed up just once. The chain carries TRBV15 and TRBJ2-5; D is perhaps TRBD2 (5 bases). The CDR3 has 15 residues. V was pared by 4 bases and J by 5 bases, with 17 bases between. Germline V lookup: CDR1 LNHNV, CDR2 YYDKDF (reference sequence). The CDR3 region is CATSMNRVGGETQYF. Written as DNA, the CDR3 is TGTGCCACCAGCATGAACCGGGTCGGAGGCGAGACCCAGTACTTC.

The chain joins TRBV7-9 to TRBJ2-5; D is uncertain. V lost 5 bases and J lost 2, with 12 bases in between. Germline CDR1 SEHNR, CDR2 FQNEAQ (reference sequence). The CDR3 is 14 amino acids. CDR3 region: CASSPNSFQETQYF. Written as DNA, the CDR3 is TGTGCCAGCAGCCCTAACAGTTTTCAAGAGACCCAGTACTTC.

This sequence joins TRBV6-5 and TRBJ1-2; D unclear. Germline CDR1 reads MNHEY; CDR2 reads SVGAGI. CDR3 length: 13 amino acids. Trimming pared 4 bases from V and 4 bases from J, leaving 10 bases between. In DNA form, the CDR3 reads TGTGCCAGCAGTTCCGGTCCTATCTATGGCTACACCTTC. Its translation is CASSSGPIYGYTF.

This clone has only a few counts. The chain combines TRBV7-3 with TRBJ2-7; maybe TRBD2 (5 bases). The germline V and J ends were trimmed by 5 bases and 4 bases, with 18 bases remaining between them. Germline V CDR1 and CDR2: SGHTA, FQGTGA. CDR3 length: 15 residues. CDR3 nucleotide sequence: TGTGCCAGCAGCCTAAACCCGGGATACCTTTACGAGCAGTACTTC. It translates to CASSLNPGYLYEQYF.